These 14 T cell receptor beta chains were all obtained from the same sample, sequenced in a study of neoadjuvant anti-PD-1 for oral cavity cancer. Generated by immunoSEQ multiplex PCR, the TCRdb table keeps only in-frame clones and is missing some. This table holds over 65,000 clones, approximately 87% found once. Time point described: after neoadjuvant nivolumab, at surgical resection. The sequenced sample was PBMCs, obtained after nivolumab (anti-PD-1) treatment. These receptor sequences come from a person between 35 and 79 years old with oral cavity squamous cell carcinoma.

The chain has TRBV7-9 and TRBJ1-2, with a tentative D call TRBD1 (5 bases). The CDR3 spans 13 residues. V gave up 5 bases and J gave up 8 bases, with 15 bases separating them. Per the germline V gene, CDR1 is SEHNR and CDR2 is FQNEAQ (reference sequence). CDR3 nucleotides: TGTGCCAGCAGCGGGACGGCGGGCGGAGGCTACACCTTC. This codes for CASSGTAGGGYTF.

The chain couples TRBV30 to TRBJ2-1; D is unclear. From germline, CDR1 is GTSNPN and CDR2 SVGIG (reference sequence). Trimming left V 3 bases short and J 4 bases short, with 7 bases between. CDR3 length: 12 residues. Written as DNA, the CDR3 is TGTGCCTGGAGCGCCGTTTACAATGAGCAGTTCTTC. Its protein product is CAWSAVYNEQFF. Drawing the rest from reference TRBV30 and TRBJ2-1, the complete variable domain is SQTIHQWPATLVQPVGSPLSLECTVEGTSNPNLYWYRQAAGRGLQLLFYSVGIGQISSEVPQNLSASRPQDRQFILSSKKLLLSDSGFYLCAWSAVYNEQFFGPGTRLTVL.

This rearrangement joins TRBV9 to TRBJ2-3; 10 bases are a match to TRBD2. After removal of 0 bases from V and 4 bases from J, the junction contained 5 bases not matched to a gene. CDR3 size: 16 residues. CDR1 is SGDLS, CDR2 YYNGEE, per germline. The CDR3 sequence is CASSVGAGGQADTQYF. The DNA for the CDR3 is TGTGCCAGCAGCGTAGGAGCGGGGGGGCAGGCAGATACGCAGTATTTT.

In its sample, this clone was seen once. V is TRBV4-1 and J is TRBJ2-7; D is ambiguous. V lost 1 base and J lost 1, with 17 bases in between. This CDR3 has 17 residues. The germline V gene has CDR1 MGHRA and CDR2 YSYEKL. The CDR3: CASSQGFTLSLSYEQYF. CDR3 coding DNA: TGCGCCAGCAGCCAAGGCTTTACCCTCAGCCTTTCCTACGAGCAGTACTTC.

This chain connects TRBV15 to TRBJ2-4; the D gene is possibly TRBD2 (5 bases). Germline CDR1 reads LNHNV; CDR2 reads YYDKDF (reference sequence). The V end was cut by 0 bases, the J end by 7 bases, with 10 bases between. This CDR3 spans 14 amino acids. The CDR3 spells CATSRDWSGNIQYF. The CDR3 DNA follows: TGTGCCACCAGCAGAGATTGGTCGGGGAACATTCAGTACTTC. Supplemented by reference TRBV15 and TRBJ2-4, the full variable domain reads DAMVIQNPRYQVTQFGKPVTLSCSQTLNHNVMYWYQQKSSQAPKLLFHYYDKDFNNEADTPDNFQSRRPNTSFCFLDIRSPGLGDTAMYLCATSRDWSGNIQYFGAGTRLSVL.

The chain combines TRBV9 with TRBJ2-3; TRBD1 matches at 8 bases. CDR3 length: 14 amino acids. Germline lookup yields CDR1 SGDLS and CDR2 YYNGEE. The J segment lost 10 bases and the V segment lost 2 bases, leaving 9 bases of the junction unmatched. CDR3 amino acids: CASSVLSGGQAQYF. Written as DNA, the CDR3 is TGTGCCAGCAGCGTTCTGTCAGGGGGCCAAGCGCAGTATTTT. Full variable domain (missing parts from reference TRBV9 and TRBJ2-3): DSGVTQTPKHLITATGQRVTLRCSPRSGDLSVYWYQQSLDQGLQFLIQYYNGEERAKGNILERFSAQQFPDLHSELNLSSLELGDSALYFCASSVLSGGQAQYFGPGTRLTVL.

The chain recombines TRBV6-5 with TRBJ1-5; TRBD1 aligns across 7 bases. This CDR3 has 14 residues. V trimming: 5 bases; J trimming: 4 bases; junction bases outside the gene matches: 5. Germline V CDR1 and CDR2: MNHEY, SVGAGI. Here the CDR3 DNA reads TGTGCCAGCAGTCGGGACAGTTTGAATCAGCCCCAGCATTTT. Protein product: CASSRDSLNQPQHF.

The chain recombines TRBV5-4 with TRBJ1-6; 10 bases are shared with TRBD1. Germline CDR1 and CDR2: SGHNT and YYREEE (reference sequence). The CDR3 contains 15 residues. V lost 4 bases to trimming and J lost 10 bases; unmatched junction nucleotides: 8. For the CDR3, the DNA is TGTGCCAGCAGCAGAAGGGACAGGGGATTCTCACCCCTCCACTTT. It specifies CASSRRDRGFSPLHF.

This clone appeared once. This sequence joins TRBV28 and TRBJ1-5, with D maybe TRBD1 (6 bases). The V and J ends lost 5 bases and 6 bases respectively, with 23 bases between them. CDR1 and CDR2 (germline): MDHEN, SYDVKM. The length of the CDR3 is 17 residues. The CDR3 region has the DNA TGTGCCAGCAGTACACCCCTCCCACAGGGAGTCATTCAGCCCCAGCATTTT. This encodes CASSTPLPQGVIQPQHF.

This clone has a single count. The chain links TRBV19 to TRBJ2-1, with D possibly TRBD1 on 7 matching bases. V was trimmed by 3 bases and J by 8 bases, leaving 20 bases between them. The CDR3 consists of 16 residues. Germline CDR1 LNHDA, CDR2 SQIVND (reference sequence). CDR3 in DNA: TGTGCCAGTAGTATTGGGGGCGGGACAGTGTCCGATGAGCAGTTCTTC. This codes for CASSIGGGTVSDEQFF.

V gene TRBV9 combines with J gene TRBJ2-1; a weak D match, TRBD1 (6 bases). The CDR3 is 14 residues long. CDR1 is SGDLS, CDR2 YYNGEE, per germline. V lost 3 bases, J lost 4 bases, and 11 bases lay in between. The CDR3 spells CASSARGQYNEQFF. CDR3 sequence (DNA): TGTGCCAGCAGCGCCAGAGGACAGTACAATGAGCAGTTCTTC.

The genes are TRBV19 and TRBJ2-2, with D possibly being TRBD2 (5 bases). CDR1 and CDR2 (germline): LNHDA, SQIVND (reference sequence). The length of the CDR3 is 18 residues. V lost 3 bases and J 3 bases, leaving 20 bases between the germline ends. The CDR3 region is CASSMYRFGGLYTGELFF. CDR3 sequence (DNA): TGTGCCAGTAGTATGTATAGGTTTGGAGGACTCTACACCGGGGAGCTGTTTTTT.

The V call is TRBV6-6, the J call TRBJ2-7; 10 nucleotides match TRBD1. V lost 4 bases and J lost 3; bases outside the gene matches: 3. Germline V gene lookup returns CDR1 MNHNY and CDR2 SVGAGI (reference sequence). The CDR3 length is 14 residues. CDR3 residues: CASSSRDRGYEQYF. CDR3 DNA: TGTGCCAGCAGTTCCCGGGACAGGGGCTACGAGCAGTACTTC.

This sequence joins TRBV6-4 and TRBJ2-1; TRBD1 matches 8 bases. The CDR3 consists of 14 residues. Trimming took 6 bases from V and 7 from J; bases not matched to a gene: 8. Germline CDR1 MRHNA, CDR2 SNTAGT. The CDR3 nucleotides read TGTGCCAGCAGCGAGGGACAGGTGAAGAATGAGCAGTTCTTC. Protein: CASSEGQVKNEQFF.